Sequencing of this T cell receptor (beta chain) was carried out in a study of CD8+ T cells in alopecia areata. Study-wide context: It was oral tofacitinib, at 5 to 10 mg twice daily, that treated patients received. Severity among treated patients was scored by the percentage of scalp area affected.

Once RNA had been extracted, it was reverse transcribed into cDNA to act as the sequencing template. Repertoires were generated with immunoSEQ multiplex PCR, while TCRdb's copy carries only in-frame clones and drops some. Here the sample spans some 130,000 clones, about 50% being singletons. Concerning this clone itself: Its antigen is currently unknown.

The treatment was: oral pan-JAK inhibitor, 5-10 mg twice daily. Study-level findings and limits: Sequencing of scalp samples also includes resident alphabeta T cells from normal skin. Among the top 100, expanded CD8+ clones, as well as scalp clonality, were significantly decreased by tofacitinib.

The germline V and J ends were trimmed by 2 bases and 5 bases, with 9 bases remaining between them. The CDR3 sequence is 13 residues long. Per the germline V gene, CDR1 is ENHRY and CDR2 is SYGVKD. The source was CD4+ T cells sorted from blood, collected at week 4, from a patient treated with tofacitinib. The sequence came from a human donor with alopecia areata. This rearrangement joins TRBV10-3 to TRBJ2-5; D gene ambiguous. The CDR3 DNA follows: TGTGCCATCAGTGAGGACTGGAACGAGACCCAGTACTTC. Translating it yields CAISEDWNETQYF.